Listed here is a single TCR beta chain. Its antigen remains unknown. Assay: immunoSEQ multiplex PCR; the TCRdb copy retains only in-frame clones and omits some. The data contain 30,000 to 40,000 clones, 94% of them singletons. The data originate from a study of T cells in tuberculosis. Findings and limits, study-wide: Smaller distances to GMM-specific TCRs suggested their expansion in active tuberculosis. Shorter CDR3-alpha in active tuberculosis partly drove smaller distances.

Germline CDR1 reads MNHNS; CDR2 reads SASEGT. This CDR3 has 14 amino acids. The V gene end was trimmed by 7 bases and the J gene end by 4 bases; junction bases not matched to a gene: 8. The time point here: new active TB diagnosis, blood taken before or within 7 days of starting treatment. HIV-seronegative South African adults aged 18 years or older had newly diagnosed active tuberculosis. Each clinical donor contributed on average about 92,000 T cells from unsorted cryopreserved PBMC. The sample consisted of PBMCs, taken at tuberculosis diagnosis. The chain links TRBV6-1 to TRBJ2-3, with 7 bases matching TRBD1. This receptor was taken from an adult with tuberculosis. CDR3 sequence reads: CASMGQRSSDTQYF. The CDR3 DNA is TGTGCCAGCATGGGACAGAGATCGTCAGATACGCAGTATTTT.